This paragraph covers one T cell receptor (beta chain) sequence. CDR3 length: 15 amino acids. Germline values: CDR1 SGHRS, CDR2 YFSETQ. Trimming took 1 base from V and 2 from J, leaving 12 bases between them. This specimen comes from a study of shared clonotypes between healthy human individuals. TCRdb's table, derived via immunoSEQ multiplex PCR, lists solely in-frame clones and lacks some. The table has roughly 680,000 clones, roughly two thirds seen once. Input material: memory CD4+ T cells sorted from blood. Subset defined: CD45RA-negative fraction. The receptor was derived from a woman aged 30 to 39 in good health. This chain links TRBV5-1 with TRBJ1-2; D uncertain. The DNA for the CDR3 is TGCGCCAGCAGCTTGTCTGTCAGTCAGAACTATGGCTACACCTTC. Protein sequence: CASSLSVSQNYGYTF.